This T cell receptor (beta chain) was obtained from a study of T cells in Graves' hyperthyroidism and ophthalmopathy. Patients having uncontrolled infection, another autoimmune disease, pregnancy or lactation were not included. This clonotype came up a few times. Amplification yielded TCR beta CDR3 regions, with RNA transcripts as the source. The HTBI primer set served for first-round RT-PCR of the TCR CDR3. Each CDR3 protein is one row after TCRdb ran MiXCR on the multiplex PCR reads. The table includes about 680,000 distinct CDR3 sequences, 30% to 40% detected once. With 0 bases removed from V and 6 bases from J, the gap between germline ends came to 17 bases. Germline CDR1 and CDR2: LGHNA and YSLEER. CDR3 length equals 16 residues.

The TCR comes from a middle-aged woman with Graves' hyperthyroidism. This chain connects TRBV4-3 to TRBJ1-1; maybe TRBD1 (6 bases). The sample consisted of blood. The CDR3 region has the DNA TGCGCCAGCAGCCAAGATCGGGACATCTTTACCGCTGAAGCTTTCTTT. The encoded protein is CASSQDRDIFTAEAFF.